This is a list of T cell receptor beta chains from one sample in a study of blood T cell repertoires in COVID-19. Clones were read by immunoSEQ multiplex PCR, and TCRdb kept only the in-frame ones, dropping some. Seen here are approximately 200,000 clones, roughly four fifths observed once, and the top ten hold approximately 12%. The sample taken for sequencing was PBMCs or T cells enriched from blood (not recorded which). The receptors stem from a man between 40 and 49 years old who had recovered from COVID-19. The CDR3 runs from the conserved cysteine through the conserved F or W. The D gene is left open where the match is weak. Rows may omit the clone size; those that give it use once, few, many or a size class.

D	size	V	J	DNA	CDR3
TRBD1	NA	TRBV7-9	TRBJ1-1	TGTGCCAGCAGCTTGGGAGACAGGGTCACTGAAGCTTTCTTT	CASSLGDRVTEAFF
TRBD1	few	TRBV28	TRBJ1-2	TGTGCCAGCAGTGGACAGGGGGCCCCCGCTAACTATGGCTACACCTTC	CASSGQGAPANYGYTF
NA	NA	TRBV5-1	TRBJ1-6	TGCGCCAGCAGCTTGGAGGGAGGGGGGAATTCACCCCTCCACTTT	CASSLEGGGNSPLHF
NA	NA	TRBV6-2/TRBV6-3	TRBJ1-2	TGTGCCAGCAGTTACCGACGGCAGGATGGCTACACCTTC	CASSYRRQDGYTF
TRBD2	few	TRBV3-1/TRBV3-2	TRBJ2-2	TGTGCCAGCAGCCCTAGGACTAGCGCCGGGGAGCTGTTTTTT	CASSPRTSAGELFF
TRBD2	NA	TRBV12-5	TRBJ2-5	TGTGCTAGTGGTTCTAGCGGTCAAGAGACCCAGTACTTC	CASGSSGQETQYF
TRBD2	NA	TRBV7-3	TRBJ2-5	TGTGCCAGCAGCTCAGGAGCGGGAGGGCCGGGAGAGACCCAGTACTTC	CASSSGAGGPGETQYF
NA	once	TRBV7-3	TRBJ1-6	TGTGCCAGCAGCTCCGCAGGGGATAATTCACCCCTCCACTTT	CASSSAGDNSPLHF
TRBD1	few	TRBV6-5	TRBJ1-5	TGTGCCAGCAGCGGGACAGGGGGCAATCAGCCCCAGCATTTT	CASSGTGGNQPQHF
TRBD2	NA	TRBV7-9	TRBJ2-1	TGTGCCAGCAGCCGGGGGGGCAATGAGCAGTTCTTC	CASSRGGNEQFF
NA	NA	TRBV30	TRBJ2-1	TGTGCCTGGAGTGGTAGCGGTGAGCAGTTCTTC	CAWSGSGEQFF
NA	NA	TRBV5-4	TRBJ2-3	TGTGCCAGCAGTCCCCCGGGGATCAGAAGCACAGATACGCAGTATTTT	CASSPPGIRSTDTQYF
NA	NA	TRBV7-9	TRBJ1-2	TGTGCCAGCAGCTTGGGCAGGGAGGATGGTGGCTACACCTTC	CASSLGREDGGYTF
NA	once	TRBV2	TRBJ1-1	TGTGCCTGGGGCGGGGGTTACACTGAAGCTTTCTTT	CAWGGGYTEAFF
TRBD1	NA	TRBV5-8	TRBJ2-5	TGTGCCAGCAGCTTGCGGGACAGGGGATGGCAAGAGACCCAGTACTTC	CASSLRDRGWQETQYF
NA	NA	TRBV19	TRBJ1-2	TGTGCCAGCAAAATTAGGGGGGGCTATGGCTACACCTTC	CASKIRGGYGYTF
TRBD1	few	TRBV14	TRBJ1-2	TGTGCCAGCAGCCCACATACAGGGGGGAATTGGTATGGCTACACCTTC	CASSPHTGGNWYGYTF
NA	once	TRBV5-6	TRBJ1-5	TGTGCCAGCAGCCCTTTTGGGGGGGGAAATCAGCCCCAGCATTTT	CASSPFGGGNQPQHF
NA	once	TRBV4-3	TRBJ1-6	TGCGCCAGCAGCCAAGAGTTCGACAATACCTATAATTCACCCCTCCACTTT	CASSQEFDNTYNSPLHF
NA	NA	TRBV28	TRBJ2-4	TGTGCCAGCAGTCTCACCGGGACTTACATTCAGTACTTC	CASSLTGTYIQYF
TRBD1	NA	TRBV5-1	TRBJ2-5	TGCGCCAGCAGCCATGGACAGGGACCTGGGACCCAGTACTTC	CASSHGQGPGTQYF
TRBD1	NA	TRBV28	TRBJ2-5	TGTGCCAGCAGTTTACGGACAGGGTTCAGAAGTGGGTATGAAGAGACCCAGTACTTC	CASSLRTGFRSGYEETQYF
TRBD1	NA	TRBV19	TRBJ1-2	TGTGCCAGTATCCCAGGGGGCACACCAACTAACTATGGCTACACCTTC	CASIPGGTPTNYGYTF
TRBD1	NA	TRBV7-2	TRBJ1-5	TGTGCCAGCAGCGCCTTGACAGGGTTTGGCAATCAGCCCCAGCATTTT	CASSALTGFGNQPQHF
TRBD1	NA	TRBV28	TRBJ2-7	TGTGCCAGCAGTCCTTCCGGGACAGGGGGCGAGCAGTACTTC	CASSPSGTGGEQYF
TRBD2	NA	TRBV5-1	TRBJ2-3	TGCGCCAGTCGTCGCGGTCCGTCGGCGGGAGACGGGACAGATACGCAGTATTTT	CASRRGPSAGDGTDTQYF
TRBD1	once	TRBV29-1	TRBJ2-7	TGCAGCGTTGGAGGCCAGGGGGCTTCCTACGAGCAGTACTTC	CSVGGQGASYEQYF
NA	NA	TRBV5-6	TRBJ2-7	TGTGCCAGCAGCTTGGTGACTTCCGAGCAGTACTTC	CASSLVTSEQYF
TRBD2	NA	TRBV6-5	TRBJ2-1	TGTGCCAGCGGAGGGGATAGCGGGAGAGGGCCTGAGCAGTTCTTC	CASGGDSGRGPEQFF
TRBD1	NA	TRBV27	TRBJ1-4	TGTGCCAGCAGTGTCCGGACAGGGACTAATGAAAAACTGTTTTTT	CASSVRTGTNEKLFF
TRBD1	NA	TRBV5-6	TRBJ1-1	TGTGCCAGCAGCTATGGGACAGTCGACACTGAAGCTTTCTTT	CASSYGTVDTEAFF
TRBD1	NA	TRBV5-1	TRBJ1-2	TGCGCCAGCAGCTTGACAGGGGTTGACTATGGCTACACCTTC	CASSLTGVDYGYTF